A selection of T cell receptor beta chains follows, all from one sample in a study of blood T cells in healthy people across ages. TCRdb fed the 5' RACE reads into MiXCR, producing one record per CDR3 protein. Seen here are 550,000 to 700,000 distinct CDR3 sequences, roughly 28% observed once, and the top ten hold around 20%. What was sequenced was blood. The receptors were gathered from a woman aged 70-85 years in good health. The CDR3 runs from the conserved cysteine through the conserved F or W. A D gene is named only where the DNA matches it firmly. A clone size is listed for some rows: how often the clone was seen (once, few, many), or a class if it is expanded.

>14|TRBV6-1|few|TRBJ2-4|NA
CASSESPFLNIQYF
TGTGCCAGCAGTGAAAGCCCGTTTCTGAACATTCAGTACTTC
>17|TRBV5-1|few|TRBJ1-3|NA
CASSFLPTSSSGNTIYF
TGCGCCAGCAGCTTTCTACCGACGTCCTCCTCTGGAAACACCATATATTTT
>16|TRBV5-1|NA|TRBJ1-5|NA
CASSLLGQNSNQPQHF
TGCGCCAGCAGCTTGTTGGGCCAAAATAGCAATCAGCCCCAGCATTTT
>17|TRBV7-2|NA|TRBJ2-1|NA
CASSNYGRGAFYNEQFF
TGTGCCAGCAGCAACTATGGAAGGGGCGCGTTCTACAATGAGCAGTTCTTC
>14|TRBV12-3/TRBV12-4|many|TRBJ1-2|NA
CASSLRSGNYGYTF
TGTGCCAGCAGTTTAAGGTCGGGTAACTATGGCTACACCTTC
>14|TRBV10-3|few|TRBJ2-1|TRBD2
CAISELAGVDEQFF
TGTGCCATCAGTGAACTAGCGGGGGTCGATGAGCAGTTCTTC
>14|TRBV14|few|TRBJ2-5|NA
CASSQHLGSETQYF
TGTGCCAGCAGCCAACATTTGGGGAGCGAGACCCAGTACTTC
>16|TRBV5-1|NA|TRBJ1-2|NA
CASSLGRVELDYGYTF
TGCGCCAGCAGCTTGGGCAGGGTCGAGCTTGACTATGGCTACACCTTC
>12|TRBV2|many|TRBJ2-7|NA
CASRVTGPEQYF
TGTGCCAGCAGGGTCACAGGTCCCGAGCAGTACTTC
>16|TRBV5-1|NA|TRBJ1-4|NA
CASSFSRVEENEKLFF
TGCGCCAGCAGCTTCTCCCGGGTGGAGGAGAATGAAAAACTGTTTTTT
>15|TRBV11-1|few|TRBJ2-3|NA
CASSSLRGFTDTQYF
TGTGCCAGCAGCAGTCTAAGGGGGTTCACAGATACGCAGTATTTT
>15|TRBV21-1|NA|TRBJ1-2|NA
CASRTRGPCGYGYTF
TGTGCCAGCAGAACCAGGGGGCCTTGTGGCTATGGCTACACCTTC
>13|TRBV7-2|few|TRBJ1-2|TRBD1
CASSRDRGRGYTF
TGTGCCAGCAGCCGGGACAGGGGCCGGGGCTACACCTTC
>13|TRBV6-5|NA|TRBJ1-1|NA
CASSYTVDTEAFF
TGTGCCAGCAGTTACACGGTGGACACTGAAGCTTTCTTT
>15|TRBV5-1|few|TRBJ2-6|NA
CASSLVHSGANVLTF
TGCGCCAGCAGCTTGGTCCACTCTGGGGCCAACGTCCTGACTTTC
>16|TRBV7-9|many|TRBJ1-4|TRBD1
CASSLARGTDNEKLFF
TGTGCCAGCAGCTTAGCGAGGGGGACAGATAATGAAAAACTGTTTTTT
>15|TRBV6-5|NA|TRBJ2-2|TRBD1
CASSYGTGNTGELFF
TGTGCCAGCAGTTACGGGACAGGGAACACCGGGGAGCTGTTTTTT
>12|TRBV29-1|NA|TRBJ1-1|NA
CSVVTGDTEAFF
TGCAGCGTTGTGACAGGAGACACTGAAGCTTTCTTT
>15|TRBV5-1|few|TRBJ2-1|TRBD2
CASSLGLANYNEQFF
TGCGCCAGCAGCCTAGGACTAGCAAACTACAATGAGCAGTTCTTC
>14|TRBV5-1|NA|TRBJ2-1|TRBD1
CASSLVQGRDEQFF
TGCGCCAGCAGCTTGGTACAGGGGCGCGATGAGCAGTTCTTC
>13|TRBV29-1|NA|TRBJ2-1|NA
CSALAGSRGEQFF
TGCAGCGCGCTGGCAGGGTCCCGTGGGGAGCAGTTCTTC
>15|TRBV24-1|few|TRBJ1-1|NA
CATKAPRRLNTEAFF
TGTGCCACCAAAGCCCCAAGGCGATTGAACACTGAAGCTTTCTTT
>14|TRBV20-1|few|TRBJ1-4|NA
CSASQGGNNEKLFF
TGCAGTGCCTCTCAGGGAGGGAATAATGAAAAACTGTTTTTT
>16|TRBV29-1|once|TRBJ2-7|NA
CSVSQLTGVDYYEQYF
TGCAGCGTTTCACAACTAACAGGGGTGGACTACTACGAGCAGTACTTC
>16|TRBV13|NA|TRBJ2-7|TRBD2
CASSLLRGVGWNEQYF
TGTGCCAGCAGCTTATTGCGGGGGGTAGGATGGAACGAGCAGTACTTC
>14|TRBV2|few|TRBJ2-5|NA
CASSEEAPGGTQYF
TGTGCCAGCAGTGAAGAGGCCCCCGGGGGGACCCAGTACTTC
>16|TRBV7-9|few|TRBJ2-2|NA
CASSLALAPDTGELFF
TGTGCCAGCAGCTTAGCTTTAGCGCCTGACACCGGGGAGCTGTTTTTT
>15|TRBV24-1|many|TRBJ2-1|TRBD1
CATSDPGGAGNEQFF
TGTGCCACCAGTGATCCAGGGGGCGCCGGCAATGAGCAGTTCTTC
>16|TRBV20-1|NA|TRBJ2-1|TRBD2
CSAGREGFLSYNEQFF
TGCAGTGCTGGGCGGGAGGGGTTCTTATCCTACAATGAGCAGTTCTTC
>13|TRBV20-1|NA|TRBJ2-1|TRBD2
CSARDQARGGEVF
TGCAGTGCTAGAGATCAAGCGCGGGGGGGGGAGGTCTTC
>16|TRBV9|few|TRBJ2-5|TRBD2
CASSGGLRTSGETQYF
TGTGCCAGCAGCGGGGGTCTTCGGACTAGCGGAGAGACCCAGTACTTC
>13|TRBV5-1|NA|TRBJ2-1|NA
CASSSEAYNEQFF
TGCGCCAGCAGCTCTGAGGCGTACAATGAGCAGTTCTTC
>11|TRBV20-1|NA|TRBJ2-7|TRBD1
CSAWTGYEQYF
TGCAGTGCGTGGACAGGGTACGAGCAGTACTTC